This T cell receptor beta chain was identified during a study of T cells in Graves' hyperthyroidism and ophthalmopathy (dated by TCRdb to about 2019). Study-level background: Peripheral blood samples were taken at the time of initial diagnosis, prior to any treatment. TCR V-J signatures able to tell the groups apart were searched for in a discovery cohort of 100 patients, of whom 43 had Graves' ophthalmopathy and some 60 had stable Graves' hyperthyroidism. Following sampling, methimazole starting at 30 mg daily was given to hyperthyroidism patients, and high-dose intravenous methylprednisolone was given to ophthalmopathy patients. Prospective prediction of ophthalmopathy was tested in an independent validation cohort of 18 to 20 hyperthyroidism patients and 17 patients who later progressed to ophthalmopathy. TCR Vbeta CDR3 sequencing of 130 to 150 peripheral blood samples (around 45 ophthalmopathy, some 75 hyperthyroidism and approximately 17 progressor patients) is reported in the paper. The roughly 90 discovery patients were divided at random into training and test sets in a 7:3 ratio. In addition, the study compared T-cell repertoires in thyroid tissue and in blood from five to seven Graves' hyperthyroidism patients. What the work shows at the level of the full study, not this receptor alone: During validation, the model predicted progression to ophthalmopathy a median of approximately 6.5 months ahead of onset, with almost 71% sensitivity and around 72% specificity. Sample size was not statistically predetermined, and investigators were not blinded to group allocation. Blood samples also contained most of the expanded thyroid clonotypes (frequency above 0.001), which suggests that blood repertoires may reflect thyroid immune responses. A model built on a 13 V-J signature distinguished ophthalmopathy from stable hyperthyroidism, reaching about 88% sensitivity and 81% to 83% specificity in cross-validation and 80%/75% in testing.

For CDR1 and CDR2, the germline V gene lists MNHNS and SASEGT. From its cysteine to its phenylalanine, the CDR3 spans 13 amino acids. The sequence is cut down to CDR3 DNA, 39 bases in frame from base 1. The V end loses 5 bases and the J end loses 8 bases, and a stretch of 12 bases separates them. Hyperthyroidism patients were newly diagnosed, had a disease duration of under 2 months, and were aged 18 to 65 years. Any patient with an uncontrolled infection, another autoimmune disease, pregnancy or lactation was excluded. Diagnoses were based on clinical symptoms, serum thyroxine and TRAb, thyroid ultrasound and orbital computed tomography. Blood from progressor patients was collected at the time of first diagnosis with hyperthyroidism, before any ophthalmopathy symptoms had appeared. PBMCs were separated from approximately 9.9 ml of fresh peripheral blood using Ficoll-Paque density gradient centrifugation. Progressor patients were defined as those initially diagnosed with Graves' hyperthyroidism in whom ophthalmopathy developed during follow-up. Total RNA was extracted with Trizol reagent, and quality was checked on an Agilent 2100 Bioanalyzer.

This clonotype has at least ten counts. The antigen it recognizes is unknown. No base qualities exist here, and no much larger clone lies one base off it. Amplification of TCR beta CDR3 regions was carried out from RNA transcripts. A first-round RT-PCR of the TCR CDR3 used the HTBI primer set with the Qiagen OneStep RT-PCR kit. A second multiplex PCR round built the libraries, followed by size selection and purification. Sequencing of the libraries was done on an Illumina HiSeq2000 using paired-end 100 bp reads. The paper's processing steps were these. SOAPnuke was used to process the raw data, removing reads that contained adapters or uncalled bases, had a mean Phred below 15, or lacked an exact match to the constant primer or identifier. COPE v1.2.5 was used to merge the high-quality paired reads, and each unique nucleotide sequence was defined as a clonotype. MiTCR v1.1 was used to align clonotypes to the IMGT TRBV, TRBD and TRBJ reference segments. Only V-J combinations with frequency above 0.0001, covering 99% to 99.2% of repertoires, were analysed. The TCS score was defined as the ratio of F50 (clonal expansion) to E x V (chaos), calculated using BLOSUM62-based TCRdist between CDR3 peptides within each V-J. Welch's t-statistics and random forest reduced around 510 V-J features to roughly 13, which were used in a naive Bayes classifier (R e1071). TCRdb passed the public sequencing reads through fastp at Q25 and MiXCR, retaining productive beta sequences. Entries that share a CDR3 protein sequence are merged under the most common genes and DNA. TCRdb's processing, not the study's, gives the V and J calls here. The sample yields around 380,000 distinct CDR3 sequences; about 13% were counted once. The ten largest account for 20% of the sample.

The chain is assembled from TRBV6-1 and TRBJ1-4; too little of a D gene remains to name it. Material: blood. This TCR came from a man aged 25 to 40 with Graves' hyperthyroidism that later progressed to Graves' ophthalmopathy. CDR3 region: CASSRRQKEKLFF. The nucleotides are TGTGCCAGCAGTCGGAGACAAAAAGAAAAACTGTTTTTT.